The 20 T cell receptor beta chains below all came from one sample that was sequenced in a study of blood T cell repertoires in COVID-19. Sequenced by immunoSEQ multiplex PCR; TCRdb stores in-frame clones only, minus some. The repertoire holds approximately 120,000 clones, with about 88% as singletons. Sample: peripheral blood. All receptors derive from a woman of 80 years or more with acute or convalescent COVID-19.

The rearrangement uses TRBV7-2 and TRBJ1-1, with 7 positions matching TRBD1. There are 14 residues in the CDR3. Germline CDR1 reads SGHTA; CDR2 reads FQGNSA. V was clipped by 4 bases and J by 1 base; unmatched bases: 3. CDR3 DNA: TGTGCCAGCAGCTCGGACAGGTGGAACACTGAAGCTTTCTTT. Translation: CASSSDRWNTEAFF.

V usage is TRBV19 and J usage is TRBJ2-7, with 10 bases that match TRBD1. The CDR3 spans 15 residues. CDR1 is LNHDA and CDR2 is SQIVND in the germline V gene (reference sequence). V shed 3 bases and J 2 bases; nucleotides not matched to a gene: 4. CDR3 amino acids: CASSIGGQGPYEQYF. The CDR3 nucleotides are TGTGCCAGTAGTATCGGGGGACAGGGGCCCTACGAGCAGTACTTC.

This clone was found a few times. The chain couples TRBV6-5 to TRBJ2-3; a weak D match, TRBD2 (6 bases). CDR3 size: 14 residues. CDR1 MNHEY and CDR2 SVGAGI come from the germline V gene. V was pared by 8 bases and J by 4 bases, with 16 bases between. As DNA, the CDR3 is TGTGCCAGCGGGAGGTTCGCTTCTGCAGATACGCAGTATTTT. Amino acid sequence: CASGRFASADTQYF.

CDR3: CASSNDEWDFEEQGEQETQYF. The CDR3 DNA follows: TGTGCCAGCAGCAATGATGAATGGGATTTTGAAGAACAGGGAGAACAAGAGACCCAGTACTTC. The chain joins TRBV21-1 to TRBJ2-5; the table's D call of TRBD1 was not tested on the DNA. TRBV21-1 is tagged as a pseudogene. The CDR3 consists of 21 residues.

This clone was seen a single time. V usage is TRBV9 and J usage is TRBJ2-1; D may be TRBD1 (6 bases). CDR3 length equals 14 residues. Trimming cost V 0 bases and J 9 bases, with 13 bases left between them. Germline assignment: CDR1 SGDLS and CDR2 YYNGEE. CDR3 sequence: CASSVGRVGGEQFF. The CDR3 nucleotides read TGTGCCAGCAGCGTAGGGCGGGTAGGGGGTGAGCAGTTCTTC.

V is TRBV2 and J is TRBJ1-6; D is perhaps TRBD1 (6 bases). Per the germline V gene, CDR1 is SNHLY and CDR2 is FYNNEI. This CDR3 is built from 13 residues. Between the trimmed V and J ends, which lost 7 bases and 7 bases, there was a span of 11 bases. CDR3 sequence (DNA): TGTGCCAGCAATATACAGGGAAATTCACCCCTCCACTTT. Its translation: CASNIQGNSPLHF.

This clone was seen once. The chain employs TRBV5-1 and TRBJ2-7; 7 bases fit TRBD1. The V and J ends lost 0 bases and 3 bases, in that order; junction bases with no gene match: 6. The CDR3 is 15 residues long. Germline CDR1 is SGHRS and CDR2 is YFSETQ. The CDR3 loop reads CASSLDGTANYEQYF. DNA for the CDR3: TGCGCCAGCAGCTTGGATGGGACAGCTAACTACGAGCAGTACTTC.

This rearrangement joins TRBV7-2 to TRBJ1-3; D uncertain. Trimming took 4 bases from V and 7 from J, leaving 17 bases between them. CDR1 SGHTA and CDR2 FQGNSA come from the germline V gene. The CDR3 runs to 15 residues. In DNA, the CDR3 is TGTGCCAGCAGCTCATTGGGGTTCAGCGGTAACACCATATATTTT. Amino acids: CASSSLGFSGNTIYF.

The sample holds a few counts of this clone. This sequence joins TRBV6-6 and TRBJ1-5; tentative D call: TRBD1 (5 bases). In germline, CDR1 is MNHNY, CDR2 SVGAGI (reference sequence). CDR3 size: 16 residues. Deletions cut 0 bases from V and 1 base from J, with 10 bases between. This CDR3 is CASSYSTDGSNQPQHF. DNA for the CDR3: TGTGCCAGCAGTTACTCGACAGACGGAAGCAATCAGCCCCAGCATTTT.

The chain is built from TRBV5-1 and TRBJ1-1; TRBD1 might be the D (6 bases). CDR1 is SGHRS, CDR2 YFSETQ, per germline. The CDR3 loop spans 13 amino acids. V was shortened by 1 base and J by 7 bases, with 11 bases between the two germline ends. CDR3 loop: CASSLPGQNEAFF. CDR3 nucleotides: TGCGCCAGCAGCTTGCCTGGACAGAATGAAGCTTTCTTT.

The chain joins TRBV7-2 to TRBJ1-5, with a weak D call TRBD1 (5 bases). Germline-derived CDR1 and CDR2 are SGHTA and FQGNSA. CDR3 length: 15 amino acids. The V gene lost 5 bases and the J gene lost 0 bases, with 11 bases spanning the gap. CDR3: CASSAQVYSNQPQHF. Here the CDR3 DNA reads TGTGCCAGCAGCGCACAGGTCTATAGCAATCAGCCCCAGCATTTT.

V and J are TRBV5-1 and TRBJ2-1, with 7 positions matching TRBD1. Germline V gene lookup returns CDR1 SGHRS and CDR2 YFSETQ. The CDR3 consists of 14 residues. The V and J ends lost 0 bases and 13 bases, in that order; junction bases with no gene match: 10. The CDR3: CASSLGQGWEPQFF. For the CDR3, the DNA is TGCGCCAGCAGCTTGGGACAGGGTTGGGAACCACAGTTCTTC.

V is TRBV2 and J is TRBJ1-5; possibly TRBD1 for D (5 bases). The V gene's germline CDR1 is SNHLY and CDR2 FYNNEI. The length of the CDR3 is 15 residues. V was cut by 4 bases and J by 2 bases, with 12 bases left in between. DNA of the CDR3: TGTGCCAGCAGTGGCGGGGCGCAAGGCAATCAGCCCCAGCATTTT. This codes for CASSGGAQGNQPQHF.

The chain couples TRBV9 to TRBJ1-6; 10 bases agree with TRBD1. Germline V gene lookup returns CDR1 SGDLS and CDR2 YYNGEE. The ends lost 4 bases at V and 10 bases at J; junction bases unmatched: 8. The CDR3 runs 15 residues. This CDR3 is CASSLSGTGVSPLHF. The CDR3 coding sequence is TGTGCCAGCAGCCTCTCCGGGACAGGGGTCTCACCCCTCCACTTT.

The V and J genes are TRBV9 and TRBJ2-1, with TRBD1 as a possible D gene (6 bases). The germline gives CDR1 SGDLS, CDR2 YYNGEE. CDR3 length: 17 residues. Trimming left V 3 bases short and J 2 bases short, with 18 bases between. The CDR3 DNA follows: TGTGCCAGCAGCGGTGAGCCCGGGACACCAGCCTACAATGAGCAGTTCTTC. It translates to CASSGEPGTPAYNEQFF.

The chain carries TRBV24-1 and TRBJ2-3; D remains ambiguous. The length of the CDR3 is 14 residues. Per germline, CDR1 KGHDR and CDR2 SFDVKD. V shed 7 bases and J shed 0 bases, with 10 bases lying between them. CDR3 sequence (DNA): TGTGCCACCAGGGGCAGCCGCAGCACAGATACGCAGTATTTT. It encodes CATRGSRSTDTQYF.

The chain couples TRBV24-1 to TRBJ1-1; D may be TRBD1 (6 bases). With 4 bases removed from V and 0 bases from J, the gap between germline ends came to 8 bases. The CDR3 consists of 14 residues. CDR1 and CDR2 from the germline V gene are KGHDR and SFDVKD. DNA for the CDR3: TGTGCCACCAGTGACGGGACATTGAACACTGAAGCTTTCTTT. Its translation is CATSDGTLNTEAFF.

This chain connects TRBV5-4 to TRBJ2-2; TRBD2 agrees at 8 bases. The CDR3 totals 14 residues. V gave up 0 bases and J gave up 9 bases; unmatched junction bases: 4. Germline values: CDR1 SGHNT, CDR2 YYREEE (reference sequence). CDR3: CASSLAGGARELFF. The CDR3 DNA follows: TGTGCCAGCAGCTTGGCCGGGGGGGCCAGGGAGCTGTTTTTT.

This chain uses TRBV6-2 or TRBV6-3 with TRBJ1-5, with 9 bases matching TRBD1. The CDR3 has 17 residues. Germline trimming cut 4 bases from V and 1 base from J; bases unmatched to any gene: 8. Germline V gene data show CDR1 as MNHEY and CDR2 as SVGEGT. Written as DNA, the CDR3 is TGTGCCAGCAGTTGGGAAGGTGGGACAGGGAGCAATCAGCCCCAGCATTTT. Translation: CASSWEGGTGSNQPQHF.

The V call is TRBV29-1, the J call TRBJ1-1; the D is unclear. This CDR3 has 13 amino acids. Trimming shortened V by 5 bases and J by 1 base, and 11 bases separated the two germline ends. Per germline, CDR1 SQVTM and CDR2 ANQGSEA. CDR3 bases: TGCAGCGTTATTATGGGAGGGAACACTGAAGCTTTCTTT. Residues: CSVIMGGNTEAFF. Supplemented by reference TRBV29-1 and TRBJ1-1, the full variable domain reads SAVISQKPSRDICQRGTSLTIQCQVDSQVTMMFWYRQQPGQSLTLIATANQGSEATYESGFVIDKFPISRPNLTFSTLTVSNMSPEDSSIYLCSVIMGGNTEAFFGQGTRLTVV.